This T cell receptor (beta chain) was identified in a study of post-analysis software for immune sequencing data. Overall study: There were relapsing-remitting, secondary progressive and progressive-relapsing multiple sclerosis among the disease courses included.

This clonotype was observed a single time. The antigen is unknown. One end of the junction varies from germline; a read error may be responsible. Study-level findings and limits: A significant reduction in normalized Chao1 diversity was observed in multiple sclerosis patients versus controls. There were roughly 5 TRBV segments more frequent in patients than controls, and TRBV5-6, TRBV5-1 and TRBV20-1 were among them.

The TCR beta cDNA libraries contained unique molecular identifiers. TCRdb analysed the PCR reads with MiXCR anew, one entry per CDR3 protein. The sample lists over 300,000 distinct CDR3 sequences, less than 35% occurring once. CDR3 length equals 13 residues. CDR1 and CDR2 from the germline V gene are LGHDT and YNNKEL (reference sequence). The genes are TRBV3-1 and TRBJ1-2, with D uncertain. This receptor was obtained from a girl aged 5-17 years with multiple sclerosis. The sequenced sample consisted of blood. This chain's CDR3 is CASSQPGIYGYTF. The CDR3 region has the DNA TGTGCCAGCAGCCAACCGGGGATCTATGGTTACACCTTC.